Below are 12 T cell receptor beta chains sequenced from a single sample in a study of regulatory T cells in long-lasting Graves disease. Time point in this sample: newly diagnosed GD, antithyroid drugs for less than 3 months. PBMC-derived RNA was used for the TCR library. For TCR beta, libraries came from iRepertoire HTBI primers and Arm-PCR of CDR3 regions. TCRdb independently ran MiXCR on the multiplex PCR reads; one entry per CDR3 protein. The table has approximately 400,000 distinct CDR3 sequences, about 16% seen once. These data also featured in a second study, about T cells in Graves' hyperthyroidism and ophthalmopathy.

The starting material was peripheral blood mononuclear cells (PBMCs), obtained at new diagnosis, from a patient treated with antithyroid drugs. These receptors all stem from a woman in her twenties or thirties with Graves disease.

The sample holds a few counts of this clonotype. One end of the junction does not line up with germline, which may come from a read error. The chain has TRBV15 and TRBJ2-1; D is undetermined. CDR1 and CDR2 (germline): LNHNV, YYDKDF (reference sequence). The CDR3 extends over 12 amino acids. The CDR3 here is CAASSPLEKQFF. As DNA, the CDR3 is TGTGCCGCCAGCAGCCCTTTGGAGAAGCAGTTCTTC. The variable domain in full, with the rest retrieved from reference TRBV15 and TRBJ2-1, is DAMVIQNPRYQVTQFGKPVTLSCSQTLNHNVMYWYQQKSSQAPKLLFHYYDKDFNNEADTPDNFQSRRPNTSFCFLDIRSPGLGDTAMYLCAASSPLEKQFFGPGTRLTVL.

This clonotype was seen more than once but under ten times. The chain uses TRBV27 and TRBJ2-2; 7 bases agree with TRBD1. This CDR3 comprises 14 residues. V was pared by 5 bases and J by 7 bases, with 7 bases of the junction left unmatched. Germline CDR1 is MNHEY and CDR2 is SMNVEV (reference sequence). The CDR3 DNA follows: TGTGCCAGCAGTCTAGGGACAGATAGCGGGGAGCTGTTTTTT. This encodes CASSLGTDSGELFF.

This clonotype was seen ten or more times. The chain links TRBV4-1 to TRBJ2-2; 7 bases are shared with TRBD2. Per germline, CDR1 MGHRA and CDR2 YSYEKL. The CDR3 runs to 16 residues. V was clipped by 0 bases and J by 5 bases; unmatched bases: 6. The CDR3 is CASSQEELAMTGELFF. The CDR3, as DNA: TGCGCCAGCAGCCAAGAAGAACTAGCGATGACCGGGGAGCTGTTTTTT.

A note on this clonotype: A clone one base away is much larger, so this may be a read error. The gene calls are TRBV6-5 and TRBJ2-3; 10 bases map to TRBD1. The CDR3 is 15 residues long. Per the germline V gene, CDR1 is MNHEY and CDR2 is SVGAGI. With V trimmed by 2 bases and J by 5 bases, 4 bases remained unmatched. The CDR3 coding sequence is TGTGCCAGCAGTTACGAGACAGGGGGCATAGATACGCAGTATTTT. Protein: CASSYETGGIDTQYF.

The table lists this clonotype with many counts. The chain links TRBV18 to TRBJ1-1; D is unresolved. The germline V gene has CDR1 KGHSH and CDR2 LQKENI. Trimming left V 0 bases short and J 10 bases short, with 15 bases between. This CDR3 is 14 amino acids long. CDR3 coding DNA: TGTGCCAGCTCACCACCGTCGGTTGGGGTGGGAGCTTTCTTT. Protein sequence: CASSPPSVGVGAFF.

This clonotype was observed at least ten times. The chain employs TRBV11-2 and TRBJ2-1; D tentatively reads TRBD1 or TRBD2 (6 bases each). CDR1 and CDR2 from the germline V gene are SGHAT and FQNNGV. CDR3 length: 12 residues. The ends were cut back, 7 bases at V and 10 bases at J, with 14 bases in the middle. Here the CDR3 reads CASTPGGGEQFF. The CDR3 coding sequence is TGTGCCAGCACCCCCGGAGGGGGGGAGCAGTTCTTC. The variable domain in full, completed from reference TRBV11-2 and TRBJ2-1, reads EAGVAQSPRYKIIEKRQSVAFWCNPISGHATLYWYQQILGQGPKLLIQFQNNGVVDDSQLPKDRFSAERLKGVDSTLKIQPAKLEDSAVYLCASTPGGGEQFFGPGTRLTVL.

This clonotype was detected only a few times. V and J are TRBV9 and TRBJ2-2; D is perhaps TRBD2 (5 bases). CDR1 and CDR2 from the germline V gene are SGDLS and YYNGEE. There are 14 residues in the CDR3. Trimming took 3 bases from V and 5 from J, leaving 11 bases between them. DNA for the CDR3: TGTGCCAGCAGCGACCGAGGGCAGACCGGGGAGCTGTTTTTT. It codes for CASSDRGQTGELFF.

This clonotype was seen ten or more times. The V call is TRBV12-3 or TRBV12-4, the J call TRBJ1-4; TRBD1 might be the D (6 bases). Trimming stripped 7 bases from V and 4 bases from J, with 16 bases between. The CDR3 length is 15 residues. CDR3 sequence reads: CASTLRGSGNEKLFF. The CDR3 nucleotides read TGTGCCAGCACCTTAAGGGGGTCTGGTAATGAAAAACTGTTTTTT.

This clonotype was found many times. The V and J genes are TRBV11-1 and TRBJ2-7; a weak D match, TRBD1 (6 bases). In germline, CDR1 is SGHAT, CDR2 FQDESV (reference sequence). The V end lost 3 bases, the J end lost 6 bases, and 15 bases lay between the germline ends. This CDR3 is 14 amino acids long. The CDR3 protein is CASSFRAGVGEQYF. The DNA of the CDR3 is TGTGCCAGCAGCTTTCGAGCAGGGGTGGGCGAGCAGTACTTC.

This clonotype was observed at least ten times. V gene TRBV6-1 combines with J gene TRBJ2-1; 10 bases are shared with TRBD2. J gave up 7 bases and V 6 bases, and 9 bases lay outside the gene matches. The CDR3 is made up of 15 amino acids. Germline loops: CDR1 MNHNS, CDR2 SASEGT. The CDR3 DNA is TGTGCCAGCAGCGCTAGGGCTAGCGGGAGTAATGAGCAGTTCTTC. Amino acid sequence: CASSARASGSNEQFF.

There are many counts of this clonotype. V usage is TRBV7-2 and J usage is TRBJ2-7; tentatively, D is TRBD2 (5 bases). CDR1 and CDR2 from the germline V gene are SGHTA and FQGNSA. Trimming took off 1 base at V and 1 base at J, with 8 bases between the two ends. The CDR3 is made up of 14 amino acids. CDR3 DNA: TGTGCCAGCAGCTTAGTCCGGGGATCCTACGAGCAGTACTTC. Protein product: CASSLVRGSYEQYF.

The sample holds many counts of this clonotype. This chain links TRBV12-3 or TRBV12-4 with TRBJ2-2; possible D gene TRBD1, 5 bases. This CDR3 is 14 amino acids long. V lost 3 bases and J 4 bases, leaving 9 bases between the germline ends. CDR3 in DNA: TGTGCCAGCAGTTTTCAGGGTACCACCGGGGAGCTGTTTTTT. Residues: CASSFQGTTGELFF.